This TCR beta chain was found in a study of blood T cell repertoires in COVID-19. Study-wide context: Samples came from the United States, Italy and Spain, spanning acute and convalescent COVID-19. The cDNA or gDNA used as material had been derived from T cells, B-cell-depleted T cells, or PBMCs.

Authors' processing steps: Amplification from reference gene primers served as the basis for estimated nucleated cell counts. Assay: immunoSEQ multiplex PCR; the TCRdb copy retains only in-frame clones and omits some. Clonal size and the V and J genes are those of that table, whereas D and trimming came from the DNA. Here the sample spans tens of thousands of clones, over 75% being singletons. This CDR3 spans 16 amino acids. Per the germline V gene, CDR1 is MNHEY and CDR2 is SMNVEV (reference sequence). V was pared by 0 bases and J by 0 bases, with 6 bases between. The sample consisted of peripheral blood. The receptor's source is a man older than 75 with acute or convalescent COVID-19. The gene calls are TRBV27 and TRBJ2-6; no reliable D call. The CDR3 region has the DNA TGTGCCAGCAGTTTATCGGGCGCCTCTGGGGCCAACGTCCTGACTTTC. Protein product: CASSLSGASGANVLTF.